This T cell receptor beta chain was sequenced for a study of blood T cell repertoires in COVID-19. Study details: The study drew acute and convalescent COVID-19 samples from the United States, Italy and Spain. From T cells, B-cell-depleted T cells, or PBMCs came the material, which was cDNA or gDNA.

There are a few counts of this clone. Original handling: Amplification of reference gene primers was used by the study to estimate nucleated cell counts. Profiling relied on immunoSEQ multiplex PCR, and the TCRdb table lists in-frame clones only, not all of them. That table furnishes V, J and clone size, whereas the DNA furnished D and trimming. The sample carries about 120,000 clones, roughly 88% recorded once. What was sequenced was peripheral blood. This TCR came from a woman in her sixties or seventies with acute or convalescent COVID-19.

Here the CDR3 DNA reads TGTGCCAGCAGCCAAGGAAGACAGGGGAGAGAGACCCAGTACTTC. Translation gives CASSQGRQGRETQYF. The rearrangement links TRBV3-1 (or the pseudogene TRBV3-2) to TRBJ2-5, with 8 bases identical to TRBD1. Per germline, CDR1 LGHDT and CDR2 YNNKEL (reference sequence). This CDR3 comprises 15 residues. With 1 base clipped from V and 4 bases from J, the junction kept 5 bases outside the gene matches.